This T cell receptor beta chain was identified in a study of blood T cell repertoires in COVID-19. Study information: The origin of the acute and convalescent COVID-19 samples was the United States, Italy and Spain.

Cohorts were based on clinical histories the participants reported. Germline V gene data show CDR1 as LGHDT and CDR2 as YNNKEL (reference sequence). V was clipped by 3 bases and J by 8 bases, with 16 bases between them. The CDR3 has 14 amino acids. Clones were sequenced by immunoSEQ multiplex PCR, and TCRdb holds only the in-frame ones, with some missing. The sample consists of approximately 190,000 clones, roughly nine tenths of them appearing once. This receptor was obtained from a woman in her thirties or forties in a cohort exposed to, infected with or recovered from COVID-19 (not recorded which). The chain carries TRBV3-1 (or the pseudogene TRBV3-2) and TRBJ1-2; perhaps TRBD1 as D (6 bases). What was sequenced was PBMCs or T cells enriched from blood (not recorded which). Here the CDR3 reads CASSQDNRVGGYTF. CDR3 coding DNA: TGTGCCAGCAGCCAGGACAACAGGGTGGGAGGCTACACCTTC.